This entry lists 18 T cell receptor beta chains sequenced from one sample in a study of T cell clonality in common variable immunodeficiency. Profiled with immunoSEQ multiplex PCR; TCRdb holds only in-frame clones, not every one. Found here are about 39,000 clones, no singletons; the ten largest cover 2.5% to 3.5%. Material for sequencing was peripheral blood mononuclear cells. The receptor source for this set is a person aged 18 to 75 in good health.

This clone has a count of ten or more. Sequencing ends 3 residues short of the CDR3 end; the germline J gene provides the rest. The V gene is TRBV20-1, the J gene TRBJ1-6; a weak D match, TRBD1 (6 bases). CDR1 is DFQATT and CDR2 is SNEGSKA in the germline V gene (reference sequence). V lost 7 bases and J lost 1, with 17 bases in between. This CDR3 comprises 16 residues. CDR3 DNA, as far as it was read: TGCAGTGTTTCGTCAGGGGTAGGGTCCTATAATTCACCC. Its protein product is CSVSSGVGSYNSP. The CDR3 reads in full as CSVSSGVGSYNSPLHF.

This clone was recorded many times. The read gets to within 3 residues of the CDR3 end, and the germline J gene fills in the rest. The chain combines TRBV20-1 with TRBJ2-5, with D tentatively TRBD1 (6 bases). V dropped 5 bases and J dropped 6 bases, with 19 bases sitting between them. Looked up from germline, CDR1 is DFQATT and CDR2 is SNEGSKA (reference sequence). The CDR3 has 14 residues. CDR3 DNA (partial): TGCAGTGCTGAGGGTGGGGGCAGGTTGAAGACC. Protein product: CSAEGGGRLKT. The CDR3 reads in full as CSAEGGGRLKTQYF.

This clone was recorded at least ten times. The read finishes 3 residues shy of the CDR3 end, and the germline J gene is used to complete it. The chain links TRBV30 to TRBJ1-6; 11 bases map to TRBD1. The CDR3 runs 16 residues. Looked up from germline, CDR1 is GTSNPN and CDR2 is SVGIG (reference sequence). Trimming removed 0 bases from V and 10 bases from J; junction bases left unmatched: 8. CDR3 loop: CAWSVVPGQGDSPLHF. Partial CDR3 DNA: TGTGCCTGGAGTGTTGTGCCGGGACAGGGGGACTCACCC.

This clone was detected many times. Read data end 3 residues before the CDR3 end; the end is taken from the germline J gene. This sequence joins TRBV19 and TRBJ2-2, with a tentative D call TRBD1 (5 bases). The CDR3 has 13 residues. Trimming shortened V by 3 bases and J by 5 bases, and 7 bases separated the two germline ends. Germline V lookup: CDR1 LNHDA, CDR2 SQIVND (reference sequence). CDR3 sequence reads: CASSIQGTGELFF. CDR3 DNA, as far as it was read: TGTGCCAGTAGTATCCAGGGTACCGGGGAG. The full variable domain, in which reference TRBV19 and TRBJ2-2 provide the parts outside the CDR3, is DGGITQSPKYLFRKEGQNVTLSCEQNLNHDAMYWYRQDPGQGLRLIYYSQIVNDFQKGDIAEGYSVSREKKESFPLTVTSAQKNPTAFYLCASSIQGTGELFFGEGSRLTVL.

This clone came up a few times. Possible read error: a much larger clone is one base away. The CDR3 extends 3 residues past the end of the read, so its final part is completed from the germline J gene. This chain joins TRBV7-2 and TRBJ2-2; TRBD1 matches at 9 bases. The germline gives CDR1 SGHTA, CDR2 FQGNSA. CDR3 length: 15 amino acids. CDR3 DNA, as far as it was read: TGTGCCAGCAGACCTACGGGACAGGGTGACGAAAAG. Its protein is CASRPTGQGDEK. The complete CDR3 sequence is CASRPTGQGDEKLFF.

Many counts were recorded for this clone. Coverage ceases 3 residues before the CDR3 finishes, and the germline J gene fills in the end. The genes are TRBV19 and TRBJ1-5; D remains unclear. V dropped 9 bases and J dropped 6 bases, with 15 bases sitting between them. The CDR3 is made up of 13 amino acids. The germline CDR1 and CDR2 sequences are LNHDA and SQIVND (reference sequence). The sequenced part of the CDR3 DNA is TGTGCCAGCGAAGGAACAGAAAGTCAGCCC. Protein product: CASEGTESQP. The CDR3, in full, reads CASEGTESQPQHF.

This clone was seen ten or more times. The read ends 3 residues early relative to the CDR3; the germline J gene fills the gap. The chain employs TRBV30 and TRBJ1-2; 7 bases fit TRBD1. The CDR3 consists of 16 residues. Germline V gene data show CDR1 as GTSNPN and CDR2 as SVGIG (reference sequence). With V trimmed by 1 base and J by 1 base, 9 bases remained unmatched. The CDR3 bases that were read are TGTGCCTGGAGTGGACAGGGATTTAGTAGTAACTATGGC. It yields the protein CAWSGQGFSSNYG. The whole CDR3 reads CAWSGQGFSSNYGYTF.

This clone was picked up many times. The sequenced fragment ends 3 residues before the CDR3 boundary, so the rest is inferred from the germline J gene. This chain joins TRBV5-1 and TRBJ2-3; possibly TRBD1 for D (5 bases). This CDR3 is built from 13 residues. V lost 5 bases to trimming and J lost 2 bases, with 9 bases between them. The V gene's germline CDR1 is SGHRS and CDR2 YFSETQ. The covered CDR3 bases are TGCGCCAGCAGAGGGGTACTCACAGATACG. Residues: CASRGVLTDT. The entire CDR3 sequence reads CASRGVLTDTQYF.

The table lists this clone with many counts. The CDR3 end is not reached by the read, which stops 3 residues before it; the germline J gene fills it in. The chain is built from TRBV2 and TRBJ2-7; D is unclear. Looked up from germline, CDR1 is SNHLY and CDR2 is FYNNEI. The CDR3 length is 11 residues. Trimming removed 3 bases from V and 3 bases from J, with 3 bases in between. The CDR3 region is CASSEYYEQYF. The CDR3 DNA, read in part, is TGTGCCAGCAGTGAGTACTACGAG.

This clone occurred many times. The read terminates 3 residues ahead of where the CDR3 ends, so the germline J gene completes it. The chain links TRBV19 to TRBJ2-1, with 7 bases aligning to TRBD1. The CDR3 contains 15 residues. Germline assignment: CDR1 LNHDA and CDR2 SQIVND (reference sequence). V trimming: 5 bases; J trimming: 4 bases; junction bases outside the gene matches: 8. Here the CDR3 reads CASSPSRGSYNEQFF. The part of the CDR3 DNA that was read is TGTGCCAGTAGTCCCTCCAGGGGGAGTTACAATGAG.

In its sample, this clone was seen many times. The CDR3 is cut off 3 residues early in the read; its end comes from the germline J gene. The chain couples TRBV12-3 or TRBV12-4 to TRBJ2-7; D not resolved. The germline V and J ends were trimmed by 1 base and 6 bases, with 10 bases remaining between them. This CDR3 has 13 amino acids. The CDR3 region is CASSLDFPGEQYF. CDR3 DNA, as far as it was read: TGTGCCAGCAGTTTAGACTTCCCCGGCGAG.

This clone occurred many times. The read ends 3 residues before the CDR3 terminus; that terminus is restored from the germline J gene. The J gene is TRBJ2-1, the V gene TRBV5-5; the D gene is possibly TRBD1 (5 bases). Germline V gene sequence: CDR1 SGHKS, CDR2 YYEKEE (reference sequence). The V gene lost 4 bases and the J gene lost 0 bases, with 11 bases spanning the gap. CDR3 length equals 15 residues. CDR3 DNA, as far as it was read: TGTGCCAGCAGCACGACAGAGAGCTCCTACAATGAG. Amino acid sequence: CASSTTESSYNE. The entire CDR3 sequence reads CASSTTESSYNEQFF. The full variable domain, with the rest looked up from reference TRBV5-5 and TRBJ2-1, is DAGVTQSPTHLIKTRGQQVTLRCSPISGHKSVSWYQQVLGQGPQFIFQYYEKEERGRGNFPDRFSARQFPNYSSELNVNALLLGDSALYLCASSTTESSYNEQFFGPGTRLTVL.

This clone appeared a few times. The junction departs from germline at one end; a sequencing error may be responsible. The read gets to within 3 residues of the CDR3 end, and the germline J gene fills in the rest. The chain couples TRBV19 to TRBJ2-2; TRBD1 is a possible D gene (6 bases). CDR1 is LNHDA and CDR2 is SQIVND in the germline V gene (reference sequence). This CDR3 region has 16 residues. CDR3 DNA, as far as it was read: TGTGCCAGTGGTATTACGACAGGCGTCAACACCGGGGAG. Encoded protein: CASGITTGVNTGE. The CDR3 reads in full as CASGITTGVNTGELFF.

Concerning this clone itself: The CDR3 end is not reached by the read, which stops 3 residues before it; the germline J gene fills it in. The gene calls are TRBV20-1 and TRBJ2-1, with 8 bases lining up with TRBD2. From germline, CDR1 is DFQATT and CDR2 SNEGSKA (reference sequence). CDR3 size: 15 residues. V lost 5 bases, J lost 4 bases, and 10 bases stayed unmatched. The CDR3 sequence: CSAQLHSGTYNEQFF. The CDR3 bases that were read are TGCAGTGCTCAACTACATAGCGGGACGTACAATGAG.

In its sample, this clone was seen many times. The read is 3 residues too short to cover the CDR3 end, so that end is filled in from the germline J gene. The rearrangement links TRBV20-1 to TRBJ2-7; 7 bases fit TRBD1. J was trimmed by 1 base and V by 0 bases; bases with no gene match: 3. This CDR3 is 14 amino acids long. Germline V gene data show CDR1 as DFQATT and CDR2 as SNEGSKA (reference sequence). CDR3: CSAREGGVSYEQYF. The DNA read from the CDR3 is TGCAGTGCTAGAGAAGGGGGCGTTTCCTACGAG.

There are many counts of this clone. The read halts 3 residues ahead of the CDR3 end, with the missing end drawn from the germline J gene. This rearrangement joins TRBV7-8 to TRBJ1-3; D unresolved. Trimming pared 2 bases from V and 2 bases from J, leaving 7 bases between. The CDR3 length is 14 residues. Germline CDR1 and CDR2: SGHVS and FQNEAQ. The covered CDR3 bases are TGTGCCAGCAGCTTACCCGGGGCTGGAAACACC. It specifies CASSLPGAGNT. The entire CDR3 protein is CASSLPGAGNTIYF.

Ten or more counts support this clone. Read data end 3 residues before the CDR3 end; the end is taken from the germline J gene. The rearrangement joins TRBV7-6 to TRBJ2-5, with 12 bases that match TRBD2. J was trimmed by 4 bases and V by 3 bases; bases with no gene match: 9. The CDR3 runs 17 residues. The germline gives CDR1 SGHVS, CDR2 FNYEAQ. The CDR3 DNA, read in part, is TGTGCCAGCAGCTTGCGCGCTAGCGGGAGGGGCCGAGAGACC. Amino acids: CASSLRASGRGRET. The CDR3 reads in full as CASSLRASGRGRETQYF.

Concerning this clone itself: Sequencing ends 3 residues short of the CDR3 end; the germline J gene provides the rest. The rearrangement links TRBV7-8 to TRBJ1-4; tentatively, D is TRBD1 (5 bases). The V end was cut by 2 bases, the J end by 8 bases, with 18 bases between. This CDR3 spans 16 amino acids. Germline assignment: CDR1 SGHVS and CDR2 FQNEAQ. CDR3 residues: CASSLIRARGWEKLFF. CDR3 DNA (partial): TGTGCCAGCAGCTTAATTCGGGCGAGGGGCTGGGAAAAA.